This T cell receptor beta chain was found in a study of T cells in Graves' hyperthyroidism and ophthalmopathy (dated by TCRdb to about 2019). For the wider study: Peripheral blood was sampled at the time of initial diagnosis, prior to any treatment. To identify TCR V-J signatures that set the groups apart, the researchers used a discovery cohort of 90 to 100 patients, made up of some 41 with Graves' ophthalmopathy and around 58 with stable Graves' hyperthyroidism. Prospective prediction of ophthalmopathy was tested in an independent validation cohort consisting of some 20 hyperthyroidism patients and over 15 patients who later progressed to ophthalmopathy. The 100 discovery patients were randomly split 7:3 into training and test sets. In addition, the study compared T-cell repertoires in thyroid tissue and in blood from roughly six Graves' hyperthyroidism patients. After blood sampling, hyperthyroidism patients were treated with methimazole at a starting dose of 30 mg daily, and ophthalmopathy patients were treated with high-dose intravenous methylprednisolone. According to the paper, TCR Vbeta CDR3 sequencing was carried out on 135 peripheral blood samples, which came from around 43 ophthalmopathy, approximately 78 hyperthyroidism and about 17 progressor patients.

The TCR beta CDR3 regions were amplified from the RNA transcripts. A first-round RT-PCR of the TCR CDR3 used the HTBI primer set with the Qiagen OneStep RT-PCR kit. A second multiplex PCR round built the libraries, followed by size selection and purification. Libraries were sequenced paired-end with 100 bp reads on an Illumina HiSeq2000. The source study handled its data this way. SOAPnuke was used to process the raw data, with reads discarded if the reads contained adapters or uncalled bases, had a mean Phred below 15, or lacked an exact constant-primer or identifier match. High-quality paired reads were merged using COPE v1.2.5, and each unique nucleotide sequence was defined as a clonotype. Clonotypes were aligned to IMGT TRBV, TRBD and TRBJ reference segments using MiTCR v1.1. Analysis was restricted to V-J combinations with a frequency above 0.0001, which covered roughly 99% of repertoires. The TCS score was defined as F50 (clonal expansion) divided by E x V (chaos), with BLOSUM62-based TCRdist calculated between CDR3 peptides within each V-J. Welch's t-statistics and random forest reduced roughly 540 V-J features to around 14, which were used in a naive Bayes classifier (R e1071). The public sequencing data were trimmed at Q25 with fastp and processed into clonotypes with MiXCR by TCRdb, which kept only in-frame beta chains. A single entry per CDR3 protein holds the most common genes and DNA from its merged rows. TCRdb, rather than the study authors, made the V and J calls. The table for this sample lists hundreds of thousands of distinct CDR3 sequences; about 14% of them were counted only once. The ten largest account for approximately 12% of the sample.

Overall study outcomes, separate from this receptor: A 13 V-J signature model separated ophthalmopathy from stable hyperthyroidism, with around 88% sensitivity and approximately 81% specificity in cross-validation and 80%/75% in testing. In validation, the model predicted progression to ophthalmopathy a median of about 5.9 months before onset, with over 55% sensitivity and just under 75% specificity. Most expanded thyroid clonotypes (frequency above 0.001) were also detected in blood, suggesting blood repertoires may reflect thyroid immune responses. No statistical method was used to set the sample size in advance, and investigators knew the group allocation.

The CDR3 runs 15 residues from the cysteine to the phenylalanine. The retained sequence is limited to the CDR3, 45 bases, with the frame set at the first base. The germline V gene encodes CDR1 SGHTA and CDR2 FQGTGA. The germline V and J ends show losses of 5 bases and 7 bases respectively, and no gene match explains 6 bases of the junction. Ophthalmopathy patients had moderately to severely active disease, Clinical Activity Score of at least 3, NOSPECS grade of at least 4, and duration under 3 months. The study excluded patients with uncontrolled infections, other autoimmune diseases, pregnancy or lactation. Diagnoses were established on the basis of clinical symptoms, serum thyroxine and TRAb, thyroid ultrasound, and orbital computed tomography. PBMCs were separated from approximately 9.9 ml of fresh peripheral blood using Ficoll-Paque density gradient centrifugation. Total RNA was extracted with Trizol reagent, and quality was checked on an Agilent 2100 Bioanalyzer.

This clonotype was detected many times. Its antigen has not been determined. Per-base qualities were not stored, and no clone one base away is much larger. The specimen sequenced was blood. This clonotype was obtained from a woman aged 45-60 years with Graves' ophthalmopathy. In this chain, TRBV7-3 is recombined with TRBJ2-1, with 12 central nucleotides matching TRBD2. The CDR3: CASSRTSGNRNEQFF. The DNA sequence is TGTGCCAGCAGCCGGACTAGCGGGAATCGGAATGAGCAGTTCTTC. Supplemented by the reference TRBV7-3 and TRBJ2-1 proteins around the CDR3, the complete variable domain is GAGVSQTPSNKVTEKGKYVELRCDPISGHTALYWYRQSLGQGPEFLIYFQGTGAADDSGLPNDRFFAVRPEGSVSTLKIQRTERGDSAVYLCASSRTSGNRNEQFFGPGTRLTVL.